A single sample is the source of the 19 T cell receptor beta chains below, sequenced in a study of PD-1 blockade in classical Hodgkin lymphoma. Described time point: newly diagnosed, previously untreated cHL patient sample. It was by magnetic negative selection that CD8+ T cells were isolated from thawed PBMCs. Clones were sequenced by immunoSEQ multiplex PCR, and TCRdb holds only the in-frame ones, with some missing. This table holds some 5,400 clones, roughly nine tenths found once. Sample: CD8+ T cells from blood. These receptors were obtained from a human donor with classical Hodgkin lymphoma.

V gene TRBV19 combines with J gene TRBJ2-1, with a possible D match to TRBD1 (6 bases). Trimming shortened V by 4 bases and J by 6 bases, and 7 bases separated the two germline ends. CDR3 length: 12 amino acids. The germline V gene has CDR1 LNHDA and CDR2 SQIVND (reference sequence). This CDR3 reads CASSRTVNEQFF. Written as DNA, the CDR3 is TGTGCCAGTAGTAGGACAGTCAATGAGCAGTTCTTC.

This clone was detected only a few times. CDR3 nucleotide sequence: TGCGCCAGCAGCTTGGTCGGGAACCCGGGGGAGACCCAGTACTTC. Translating gives CASSLVGNPGETQYF. The V and J genes are TRBV5-1 and TRBJ2-5; possible D gene TRBD2, 5 bases. Germline V gene data show CDR1 as SGHRS and CDR2 as YFSETQ. V gave up 0 bases and J gave up 5 bases, with 14 bases separating them. The CDR3 runs to 15 residues.

The chain employs TRBV7-6 and TRBJ1-1, with D perhaps TRBD1 (6 bases). Trimming cost V 5 bases and J 4 bases, with 11 bases left between them. The CDR3 consists of 13 residues. From germline, CDR1 is SGHVS and CDR2 FNYEAQ. DNA of the CDR3: TGTGCCAGCAGCACCCGGGACATCACTGAAGCTTTCTTT. Its translation: CASSTRDITEAFF.

The chain joins TRBV28 to TRBJ1-1; D not resolved. CDR1 is MDHEN and CDR2 is SYDVKM in the germline V gene. This CDR3 region has 18 residues. V lost 0 bases and J 1 base, leaving 18 bases between the germline ends. As DNA, the CDR3 is TGTGCCAGCAGTTTATGGATGCCATCGAGTGGGAAGAACACTGAAGCTTTCTTT. Its protein product is CASSLWMPSSGKNTEAFF.

The rearrangement uses TRBV7-6 and TRBJ1-1; weak D call: TRBD1 (5 bases). The V end was cut by 5 bases, the J end by 2 bases, with 9 bases between. There are 13 residues in the CDR3. CDR1 is SGHVS, CDR2 FNYEAQ, per germline. This CDR3 is CASSRGQNTEAFF. In DNA form, the CDR3 reads TGTGCCAGCAGCCGTGGACAAAACACTGAAGCTTTCTTT.

The rearrangement uses TRBV6-1 and TRBJ1-6, with 10 bases lining up with TRBD1. CDR1 and CDR2 from the germline V gene are MNHNS and SASEGT. The CDR3 length is 15 residues. V shed 1 base and J 7 bases; nucleotides not matched to a gene: 1. For the CDR3, the DNA is TGTGCCAGCAGTGAAGGGACAGGGGGGAATTCACCCCTCCACTTT. It yields the protein CASSEGTGGNSPLHF.

V is TRBV6-4 and J is TRBJ2-6; no reliable D call. The CDR3 has 15 amino acids. The germline V and J ends were trimmed by 4 bases and 2 bases, with 9 bases remaining between them. Per the germline V gene, CDR1 is MRHNA and CDR2 is SNTAGT. The CDR3 bases are TGTGCCAGCAGTGCCGAAGAGACTGGGGCCAACGTCCTGACTTTC. Translation: CASSAEETGANVLTF.

The V call is TRBV7-2, the J call TRBJ1-2, with TRBD1 identical over 9 bases. Losses at the gene ends were 0 bases for V and 8 bases for J; bases not matched to a gene: 10. Germline V gene lookup returns CDR1 SGHTA and CDR2 FQGNSA. The CDR3 is 16 residues long. CDR3 sequence: CASSLALATGGRGYTF. The CDR3 nucleotides read TGTGCCAGCAGCTTAGCGTTGGCGACAGGGGGGAGGGGCTACACCTTC.

The chain combines TRBV25-1 with TRBJ2-7; 9 bases line up with TRBD2. From germline, CDR1 is MGHDK and CDR2 SYGVNS. This CDR3 region has 15 residues. Trimming at V came to 2 bases and at J to 6 bases, leaving 8 bases not matched to a gene. The CDR3 region is CASSESSGSLGEQYF. The DNA of the CDR3 is TGTGCCAGCAGTGAAAGTAGCGGGAGTTTAGGCGAGCAGTACTTC.

The chain couples TRBV10-1 to TRBJ2-7, with 8 bases identical to TRBD2. Germline CDR1 reads WNHNN; CDR2 reads SYGVQD (reference sequence). J was trimmed by 5 bases and V by 3 bases; bases with no gene match: 9. CDR3 length equals 15 residues. The CDR3 reads CASSDTSGPRDEQYF. DNA for the CDR3: TGCGCCAGCAGTGACACTAGCGGACCACGGGACGAGCAGTACTTC.

This clone has only a few counts. Other DNA sequences in the sample encode the same CDR3. This chain joins TRBV6-4 and TRBJ2-3, with D perhaps TRBD1 (7 bases). The CDR3 has 15 residues. Germline loops: CDR1 MRHNA, CDR2 SNTAGT. The V end was cut by 0 bases, the J end by 1 base, with 8 bases between. Here the CDR3 DNA reads TGTGCCAGCAGTGACTCCAGGGGGGGCACAGATACGCAGTATTTT. Amino acids: CASSDSRGGTDTQYF.

The chain carries TRBV13 and TRBJ1-1; no reliable D call. V shed 0 bases and J shed 2 bases, with 7 bases lying between them. This CDR3 is built from 14 residues. Germline lookup yields CDR1 PRHDT and CDR2 FYEKMQ (reference sequence). The CDR3 bases are TGTGCCAGCAGCTTAGGGGCGGATAACACTGAAGCTTTCTTT. Protein product: CASSLGADNTEAFF. Together with reference TRBV13 and TRBJ1-1, the CDR3 gives the full variable domain: AAGVIQSPRHLIKEKRETATLKCYPIPRHDTVYWYQQGPGQDPQFLISFYEKMQSDKGSIPDRFSAQQFSDYHSELNMSSLELGDSALYFCASSLGADNTEAFFGQGTRLTVV.

The chain couples TRBV25-1 to TRBJ1-4, with 9 bases matching TRBD1. CDR3 size: 16 residues. Germline V gene lookup returns CDR1 MGHDK and CDR2 SYGVNS. V lost 4 bases and J lost 8; bases outside the gene matches: 11. CDR3 bases: TGTGCCAGCAGTGGTAGACCGGGACAGGGTAACGAAAAACTGTTTTTT. This sequence encodes CASSGRPGQGNEKLFF.

The genes are TRBV25-1 and TRBJ1-5; D remains ambiguous. This CDR3 has 14 amino acids. Germline V gives CDR1 MGHDK, CDR2 SYGVNS. The ends were cut back, 3 bases at V and 7 bases at J, with 13 bases in the middle. The DNA for the CDR3 is TGTGCCAGCAGTGACGGGAAGGGCGGGCAGCCCCAGCATTTT. It encodes CASSDGKGGQPQHF. Full variable domain (outside the CDR3, taken from reference TRBV25-1 and TRBJ1-5): EADIYQTPRYLVIGTGKKITLECSQTMGHDKMYWYQQDPGMELHLIHYSYGVNSTEKGDLSSESTVSRIRTEHFPLTLESARPSHTSQYLCASSDGKGGQPQHFGDGTRLSIL.

CDR3 region: CATSSTIGKGGDYEQYF. CDR3 DNA sequence: TGTGCCACCAGCAGCACCATCGGGAAAGGGGGAGACTACGAGCAGTACTTC. V gene TRBV15 combines with J gene TRBJ2-7; a possible D gene is TRBD1 (6 bases). This CDR3 has 17 amino acids. The V end lost 3 bases, the J end lost 3 bases, and 21 bases lay between the germline ends. Germline CDR1 is LNHNV and CDR2 is YYDKDF (reference sequence).

The chain combines TRBV25-1 with TRBJ2-2; the match to TRBD1 covers 8 bases. The CDR3 length is 15 residues. Germline CDR1 MGHDK, CDR2 SYGVNS. V lost 8 bases to trimming and J lost 8 bases; unmatched junction nucleotides: 13. CDR3 amino acids: CASALPGTGSGELFF. The CDR3 DNA is TGTGCCAGCGCCCTCCCCGGGACAGGATCTGGGGAGCTGTTTTTT.

The chain joins TRBV10-2 to TRBJ2-4; D is possibly TRBD2 (5 bases). The germline V and J ends were trimmed by 4 bases and 2 bases, with 15 bases remaining between them. CDR1 is WSHSY and CDR2 is SAAADI in the germline V gene. CDR3 length equals 16 residues. The CDR3 DNA reads as TGCGCCAGCAGTGGGCCGGCTTGGAGGACCAAAAACATTCAGTACTTC. Its translation is CASSGPAWRTKNIQYF.

The chain links TRBV10-2 to TRBJ2-7; D gene ambiguous. The CDR3 consists of 13 residues. CDR1 and CDR2 from the germline V gene are WSHSY and SAAADI. V gave up 8 bases and J gave up 5 bases, with 16 bases separating them. The CDR3: CASGRRLTDEQYF. The CDR3 nucleotides are TGCGCCAGCGGAAGACGGTTGACGGACGAGCAGTACTTC.

This chain links TRBV2 with TRBJ1-1; D unclear. The CDR3 consists of 14 residues. From germline, CDR1 is SNHLY and CDR2 FYNNEI. Trimming cost V 3 bases and J 0 bases, with 8 bases left between them. CDR3 sequence: CASSEGRVNTEAFF. In DNA, the CDR3 is TGTGCCAGCAGTGAGGGTCGGGTGAACACTGAAGCTTTCTTT. Filled out from reference TRBV2 and TRBJ1-1, the complete variable domain reads EPEVTQTPSHQVTQMGQEVILRCVPISNHLYFYWYRQILGQKVEFLVSFYNNEISEKSEIFDDQFSVERPDGSNFTLKIRSTKLEDSAMYFCASSEGRVNTEAFFGQGTRLTVV.